This TCR beta chain was captured in a study of cytomegalovirus exposure and HLA in healthy donors. At the level of the study: The use of the same platform for the 90 to 150 validation repertoires and the roughly 730 first-cohort repertoires was reported by a later analysis.

Assay: immunoSEQ multiplex PCR; the TCRdb copy retains only in-frame clones and omits some. In the table there are some 120,000 clones, approximately 91% of which are singletons. Points on this clone: No antigen is known for it.

The study's findings and limits: Subsequent analysis revealed that first-cohort TCR clusters tended to co-occur in the 95 to 150 validation repertoires.

V shed 6 bases, J shed 8 bases, and the junction held 3 bases outside the gene matches. Germline V gene sequence: CDR1 MNHNS, CDR2 SASEGT. CDR3 size: 12 residues. Sequencing was performed on PBMCs. The chain recombines TRBV6-1 with TRBJ1-2, with TRBD1 identical over 10 bases. This sequence originates from a man aged 25-45 years in good health and CMV-seronegative. The CDR3 DNA sequence: TGTGCCAGCAGGGGACAGGGGTTAGGCTACACCTTC. This codes for CASRGQGLGYTF.